This TCR beta chain was identified in a study of blood T cell repertoires in COVID-19. In the study overall: COVID-19 samples from acute and convalescent phases originated in the United States, Italy and Spain. T cells, B-cell-depleted T cells, or PBMCs supplied cDNA or gDNA.

The CDR3 contains 21 residues. Germline V gene sequence: CDR1 MNHEY, CDR2 SVGEGT. V shed 0 bases, J shed 0 bases, and the junction held 15 bases outside the gene matches. In the original analysis: Estimation of nucleated cell counts was performed using reference gene primer amplification. Assay used: immunoSEQ multiplex PCR; TCRdb lists only in-frame clones, some missing. That table supplies the V and J calls and clone size; D and trimming were determined from the DNA. This table holds about 220,000 clones, approximately 80% found once. The TCR was taken from a human donor in a cohort sampled during active COVID-19. The material sequenced was peripheral blood. The chain employs TRBV6-2 or TRBV6-3 and TRBJ2-1, with 9 bases that match TRBD2. The CDR3 sequence is CASSYSLGLALEMSSYNEQFF. Here the CDR3 DNA reads TGTGCCAGCAGTTACTCGTTGGGACTAGCCTTAGAAATGAGCTCCTACAATGAGCAGTTCTTC.